This TCR beta chain was sequenced for a study of blood T cells in healthy people across ages. Study-wide points: Lack of knowledge of donor CMV status possibly confounded expanded clonotype changes. The authors considered diversity estimates from one million T cells to be underestimates.

Sample-barcoded 5' priming and a J-beta primer mix drove a second PCR of about 6 to 12 cycles. The authors tagged each cDNA molecule using a template-switch adaptor with 12 random nucleotides. TCRdb used MiXCR to reprocess the 5' RACE reads, holding one entry per CDR3 protein. Among some 1.8 million distinct CDR3 sequences listed, about 39% were seen once. As to this clonotype: Its antigen is as yet unknown.

This CDR3 contains 17 residues. CDR1 is SGHRS, CDR2 YFSETQ, per germline. V shed 0 bases, J shed 4 bases, and the junction held 7 bases outside the gene matches. Total RNA was isolated from each sample in quantities of at least 5.5 micrograms. What was sequenced was blood. The TCR was taken from a human donor in good health. The chain links TRBV5-1 to TRBJ2-5; 12 bases agree with TRBD2. Written as DNA, the CDR3 is TGCGCCAGCAGCTTGGTGCCCCTGACTAGCGGGGGAGAGACCCAGTACTTC. Its translation: CASSLVPLTSGGETQYF. Together with reference TRBV5-1 and TRBJ2-5, the CDR3 gives the full variable domain: KAGVTQTPRYLIKTRGQQVTLSCSPISGHRSVSWYQQTPGQGLQFLFEYFSETQRNKGNFPGRFSGRQFSNSRSEMNVSTLELGDSALYLCASSLVPLTSGGETQYFGPGTRLLVL.